The clone carrying this TCR beta chain was recorded many times. The antigen is unknown. Constant-region reverse primers amplified full-length variable regions, followed by semi-nested Nested Universal Primer A PCR. TCRdb re-called the 5' RACE reads through MiXCR, storing one row per CDR3 protein. The sample holds about 40,000 distinct CDR3 sequences, approximately 17% seen once. Purified naive CD4+ T cells were depleted of CD25+ Tregs. Regarding the study as a whole: Tumor-infiltrating Treg TCR alpha and beta sequences overlapped most with tumor naive CD4+ T cells, then blood naive.

The germline V gene has CDR1 SEHNR and CDR2 FQNEAQ (reference sequence). V shed 3 bases and J 10 bases; nucleotides not matched to a gene: 4. The CDR3 spans 12 residues. Sequenced: naive CD4+ T cells sorted from a lymph node. Subset denoted: naive CD4+ T cells, CD4+CD45RA+CD25-. The rearrangement links TRBV7-9 to TRBJ1-1, with TRBD1 matching 8 bases. This clonotype was obtained from a female donor with breast cancer. Here the CDR3 reads CASSLRTGTAFF. For the CDR3, the DNA is TGTGCCAGCAGCTTGAGGACAGGGACAGCTTTCTTT.